These T cell receptor beta chains were read from a single sample in a study of T cell responses to AZD1222 COVID-19 vaccine. Using immunoSEQ multiplex PCR, the repertoire was profiled, and TCRdb retains in-frame clones only, with some absent. The repertoire includes fewer than 90,000 clones, about 90% of them detected once, and approximately 10% sits in the top ten. The sequences come from peripheral blood, collected 28 days after the second AZD1222 dose. The receptors here all came from an adult who received the AZD1222 COVID-19 vaccine. Each CDR3 is given with its conserved first and last residue. D genes are given only for firm matches. Size values are once, few and many counts, or a class for expanded clones, and some rows have none.

size	V	D	J	CDR3	DNA
NA	TRBV6-6	NA	TRBJ1-3	CASSPDSVSGNTIYF	TGTGCCAGCAGTCCCGACAGCGTCTCTGGAAACACCATATATTTT
NA	TRBV6-1	TRBD1	TRBJ1-1	CASSEGTGANTEAFF	TGTGCCAGCAGTGAAGGGACAGGGGCGAACACTGAAGCTTTCTTT
NA	TRBV7-2	NA	TRBJ2-1	CASSSRVGVRLVNEQFF	TGTGCCAGCAGCTCTAGAGTGGGAGTTCGATTAGTAAATGAGCAGTTCTTC
NA	TRBV29-1	NA	TRBJ1-2	CSVARTVPSDGYTF	TGCAGCGTGGCGAGGACCGTTCCTAGCGACGGCTACACCTTC
NA	TRBV19	NA	TRBJ1-6	CASRDPRSPLHF	TGTGCCAGTAGAGATCCGCGCTCACCCCTCCACTTT
NA	TRBV19	TRBD2	TRBJ2-1	CASSSGTRVYNEQFF	TGTGCCAGTAGTTCCGGGACTAGGGTATACAATGAGCAGTTCTTC
NA	TRBV6-5	NA	TRBJ1-4	CASSSPVRGDEKLFF	TGTGCCAGCAGTTCCCCGGTGAGGGGCGATGAAAAACTGTTTTTT
NA	TRBV5-1	TRBD1	TRBJ2-7	CASSLAGQLLVSSYEQYF	TGCGCCAGCAGCTTGGCGGGACAGCTTCTAGTCTCCTCCTACGAGCAGTACTTC
once	TRBV12-3/TRBV12-4	NA	TRBJ1-1	CASSSGFYTEAFF	TGTGCCAGCAGTTCGGGATTCTACACTGAAGCTTTCTTT
NA	TRBV11-2	NA	TRBJ2-1	CASSFTVGSYNEQFF	TGTGCCAGCAGCTTTACTGTTGGCTCCTACAATGAGCAGTTCTTC
NA	TRBV2	TRBD1	TRBJ1-5	CASSGTGGWNQPQHF	TGTGCCAGTAGCGGGACAGGGGGCTGGAATCAGCCCCAGCATTTT
NA	TRBV19	NA	TRBJ2-1	CASSGSQRDEQFF	TGTGCCAGTAGTGGGTCACAAAGGGATGAGCAGTTCTTC
NA	TRBV10-3	NA	TRBJ1-4	CAISRGRAEEKLFF	TGTGCCATCAGCCGCGGCAGGGCCGAAGAAAAACTGTTTTTT
NA	TRBV27	NA	TRBJ2-3	CASTRGRFTDTQYF	TGTGCCAGCACCAGAGGCAGATTCACAGATACGCAGTATTTT
once	TRBV7-8	NA	TRBJ2-3	CASSIIQDTQYF	TGTGCCAGCAGTATCATTCAAGATACGCAGTATTTT
NA	TRBV3-1/TRBV3-2	NA	TRBJ2-3	CASSPRQGEDTQYF	TGTGCCAGCAGCCCCCGGCAGGGAGAGGATACGCAGTATTTT
NA	TRBV6-1	NA	TRBJ1-5	CASSGFRYENSNQPQHF	TGTGCCAGCAGTGGTTTTAGGTACGAGAATAGCAATCAGCCCCAGCATTTT
NA	TRBV21-1	NA	TRBJ1-3	CASTRTPLSGNTIYF	TGTGCCAGCACCCGGACACCGCTCTCTGGAAACACCATATATTTT
NA	TRBV5-1	TRBD2	TRBJ2-3	CASTPADSGGYTDTQYF	TGCGCCAGCACGCCGGCGGATAGCGGGGGGTACACAGATACGCAGTATTTT
few	TRBV27	NA	TRBJ1-2	CASSSPTGYRHGYTF	TGTGCCAGCAGTTCCCCGACAGGATATCGCCATGGCTACACCTTC
NA	TRBV19	TRBD1	TRBJ1-4	CASSPHRGSNEKLFF	TGTGCCAGTAGTCCCCACAGGGGGTCTAATGAAAAACTGTTTTTT
medium-sized	TRBV9	NA	TRBJ2-2	CASALGVTRGSTGELFF	TGTGCCAGCGCTTTGGGGGTGACAAGGGGGAGCACCGGGGAGCTGTTTTTT
NA	TRBV3-1/TRBV3-2	NA	TRBJ2-1	CASSRGVRGYNEQFF	TGTGCCAGCAGCCGCGGTGTCAGGGGATACAATGAGCAGTTCTTC
few	TRBV28	NA	TRBJ1-2	CASSFWTVMEGYTF	TGTGCCAGCAGTTTTTGGACCGTAATGGAAGGCTACACCTTC
NA	TRBV3-1/TRBV3-2	NA	TRBJ2-6	CASSQDRAKLFSGANVLTF	TGTGCCAGCAGCCAAGATAGGGCGAAATTATTCTCTGGGGCCAACGTCCTGACTTTC
few	TRBV7-3	TRBD2	TRBJ2-1	CASSSLGREGHHEQFF	TGTGCCAGCAGCTCCCTAGGGCGGGAGGGCCATCATGAGCAGTTCTTC
NA	TRBV9	TRBD1	TRBJ2-2	CASSVSGQGGTGELFF	TGTGCCAGCAGCGTGTCGGGACAGGGAGGCACCGGGGAGCTGTTTTTT
NA	TRBV29-1	NA	TRBJ1-1	CSVEPGQSGMNTEAFF	TGCAGCGTTGAACCCGGACAGAGCGGCATGAACACTGAAGCTTTCTTT
NA	TRBV7-8	NA	TRBJ1-2	CASSIVGVSTF	TGTGCCAGCAGCATCGTGGGGGTGTCCACCTTC
NA	TRBV7-6	TRBD1	TRBJ1-2	CASSLTGSHGYTF	TGTGCCAGCAGCCTGACAGGGTCCCATGGCTACACCTTC
few	TRBV3-1/TRBV3-2	NA	TRBJ2-5	CASSQLRVWGQETQYF	TGTGCCAGCAGCCAATTAAGGGTGTGGGGGCAAGAGACCCAGTACTTC
NA	TRBV28	NA	TRBJ1-2	CASSLSRDYGYTF	TGTGCCAGCAGTTTATCGAGGGACTATGGCTACACCTTC